The clone carrying this T cell receptor beta chain was seen once. This specimen belongs to a study of T cell changes during pregnancy in multiple sclerosis. Germline CDR1 reads PRHDT; CDR2 reads FYEKMQ (reference sequence). The CDR3 contains 14 residues. Trimming pared 6 bases from V and 0 bases from J, leaving 12 bases between. Measured with immunoSEQ multiplex PCR; TCRdb has only the in-frame clones, and not every one. The sample lists about 58,000 clones, 93% occurring once. This TCR was sampled from a female donor with multiple sclerosis, enrolled in a pregnancy study. The chain has TRBV13 and TRBJ2-7; TRBD2 might be the D (5 bases). The source material was CD8+ T cells from peripheral blood mononuclear cells, sampled in the second trimester of pregnancy. CDR3 DNA: TGTGCCAGCAGGTCGGGAAGTCGCTCCTACGAGCAGTACTTC. Its translation: CASRSGSRSYEQYF. Full variable domain (rest looked up from reference TRBV13 and TRBJ2-7): AAGVIQSPRHLIKEKRETATLKCYPIPRHDTVYWYQQGPGQDPQFLISFYEKMQSDKGSIPDRFSAQQFSDYHSELNMSSLELGDSALYFCASRSGSRSYEQYFGPGTRLTVT.